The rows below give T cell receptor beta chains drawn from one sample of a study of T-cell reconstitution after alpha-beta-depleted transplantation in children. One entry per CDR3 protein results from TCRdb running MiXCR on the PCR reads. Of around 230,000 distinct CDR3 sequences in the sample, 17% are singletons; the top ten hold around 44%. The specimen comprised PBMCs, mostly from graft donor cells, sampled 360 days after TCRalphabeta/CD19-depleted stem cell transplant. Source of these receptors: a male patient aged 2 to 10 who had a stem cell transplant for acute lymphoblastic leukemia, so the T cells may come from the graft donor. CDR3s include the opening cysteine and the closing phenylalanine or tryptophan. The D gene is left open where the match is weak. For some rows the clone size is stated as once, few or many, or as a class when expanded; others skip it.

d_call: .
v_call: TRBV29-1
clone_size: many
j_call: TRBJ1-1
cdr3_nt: TGCAGCGTTGTCGGCATCCTACGTCTTGAAGCTTTCTTT
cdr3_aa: CSVVGILRLEAFF

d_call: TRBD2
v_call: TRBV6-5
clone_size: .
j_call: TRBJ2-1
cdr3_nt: TGTGCCAGCAGTTACTTACCCGGGACTAGCGGGGGGTACAATGAGCAGTTCTTC
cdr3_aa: CASSYLPGTSGGYNEQFF

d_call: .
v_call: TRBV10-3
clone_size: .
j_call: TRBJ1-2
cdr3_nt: TGTGCCATCAGTGAACCTCAGGGAGGGCGCTATGGCTACACCTTC
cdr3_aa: CAISEPQGGRYGYTF

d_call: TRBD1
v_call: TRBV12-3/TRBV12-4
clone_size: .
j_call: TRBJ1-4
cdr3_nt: TGTGCCAGCAGACCTTCAGGGGGAACTAATGAAAAACTGTTTTTT
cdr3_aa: CASRPSGGTNEKLFF

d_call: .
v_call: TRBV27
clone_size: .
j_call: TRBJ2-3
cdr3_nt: TGTGCCAGCAGTTTATTCGAGGGGGTGGATACGCAGTATTTT
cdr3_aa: CASSLFEGVDTQYF

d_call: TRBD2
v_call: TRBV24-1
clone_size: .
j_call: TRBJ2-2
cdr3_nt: TGTGCCACCAGTGACCGTAGCGGGTGGTACACCGGGGAGCTGTTTTTT
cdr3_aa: CATSDRSGWYTGELFF

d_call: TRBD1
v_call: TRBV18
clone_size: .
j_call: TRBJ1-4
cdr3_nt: TGTGCCAGCTCACGACAGGGGGCAAACGAAAAACTGTTTTTT
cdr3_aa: CASSRQGANEKLFF

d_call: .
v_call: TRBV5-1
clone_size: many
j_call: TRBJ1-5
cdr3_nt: TGCGCCAGCAGCTTGGTTACGGGGTCTCAGCCCCAGCATTTT
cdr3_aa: CASSLVTGSQPQHF

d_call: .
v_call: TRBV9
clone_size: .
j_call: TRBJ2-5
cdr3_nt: TGTGCCAGCAGCGTAGGGGGAAGCGGGCAGACCCAGTACTTC
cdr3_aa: CASSVGGSGQTQYF

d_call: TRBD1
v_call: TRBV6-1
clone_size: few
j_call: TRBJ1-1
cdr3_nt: TGTGCCAGCAGCACAGGGGATTTAGTCACTGAAGCTTTCTTT
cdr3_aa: CASSTGDLVTEAFF

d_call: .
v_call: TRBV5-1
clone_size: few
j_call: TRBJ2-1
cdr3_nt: TGCGCCAGCAGCCCGCAGGGAGAGATTTACAATGAGCAGTTCTTC
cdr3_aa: CASSPQGEIYNEQFF

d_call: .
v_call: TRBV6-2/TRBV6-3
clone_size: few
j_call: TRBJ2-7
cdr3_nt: TGTGCCAGCACCAAAAGGGACTACGAGCAGTACTTC
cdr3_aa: CASTKRDYEQYF

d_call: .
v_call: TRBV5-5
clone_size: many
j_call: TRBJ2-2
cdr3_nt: TGTGCCAGCAGCTTGGCCGGGGGAACCGGGGAGCTGTTTTTT
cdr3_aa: CASSLAGGTGELFF

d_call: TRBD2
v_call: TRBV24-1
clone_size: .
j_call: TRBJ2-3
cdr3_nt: TGTGCCACCAGTGACACATGGGCTAGCGGGGGCACAGATACGCAGTATTTT
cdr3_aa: CATSDTWASGGTDTQYF

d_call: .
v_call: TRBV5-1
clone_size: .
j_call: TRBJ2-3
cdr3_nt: TGCGCCAGCAGCTTTTCTTCTCCAGCTGTAGATACGCAGTATTTT
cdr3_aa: CASSFSSPAVDTQYF

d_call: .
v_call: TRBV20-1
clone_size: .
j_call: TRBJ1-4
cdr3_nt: TGCAGTTCCCACGTGGGGGAGGGAGAAAAACTGTTTTTT
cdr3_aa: CSSHVGEGEKLFF

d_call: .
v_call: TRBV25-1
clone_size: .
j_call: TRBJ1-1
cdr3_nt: TGTGCCAGCAGTGATGGGGTGCTAGCTTTCTTT
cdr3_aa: CASSDGVLAFF

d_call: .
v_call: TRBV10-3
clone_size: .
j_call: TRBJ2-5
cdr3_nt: TGTGCCATCAGCTACACTTACCAAGAGACCCAGTACTTC
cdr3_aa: CAISYTYQETQYF

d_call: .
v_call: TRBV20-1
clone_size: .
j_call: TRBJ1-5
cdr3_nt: TGCAGTGCTAGAGGAGGGTCCGGGGGCAATCAGCCCCAGCATTTT
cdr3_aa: CSARGGSGGNQPQHF

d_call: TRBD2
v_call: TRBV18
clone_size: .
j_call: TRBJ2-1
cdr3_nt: TGTGCCAGCTCACCCTCGAGCGGGGGGCACAATGAGCAGTTCTTC
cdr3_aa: CASSPSSGGHNEQFF

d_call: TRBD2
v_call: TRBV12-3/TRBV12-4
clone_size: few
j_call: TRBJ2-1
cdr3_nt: TGTGCCAGCAGTTTGTCAACCGGGACTAGCAATGAGCAGTTCTTC
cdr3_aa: CASSLSTGTSNEQFF

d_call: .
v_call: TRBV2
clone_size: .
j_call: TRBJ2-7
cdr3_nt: TGTGCCAGCAGCTCACCCCGGGACCGAGACTCCTACGAGCAGTACTTC
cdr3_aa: CASSSPRDRDSYEQYF

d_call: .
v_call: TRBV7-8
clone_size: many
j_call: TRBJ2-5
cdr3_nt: TGTGCCAGCAGCACCCAACAGGAGACTACACAAGAGACCCAGTACTTC
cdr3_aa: CASSTQQETTQETQYF

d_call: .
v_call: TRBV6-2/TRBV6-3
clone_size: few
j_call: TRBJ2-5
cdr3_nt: TGTGCCAGCAGTTTCGGAGTAGGAATGGTGACCCAGTACTTC
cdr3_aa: CASSFGVGMVTQYF

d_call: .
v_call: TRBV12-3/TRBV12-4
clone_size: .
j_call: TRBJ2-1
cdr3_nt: TGTGCCAGCAGTTTAAATGGCAGGGCCAATGAGCAGTTCTTC
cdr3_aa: CASSLNGRANEQFF

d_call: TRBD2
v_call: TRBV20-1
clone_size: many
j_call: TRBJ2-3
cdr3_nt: TGCAGTGCTAAGTCCTCACTAGCGGGGAACACAGATACGCAGTATTTT
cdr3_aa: CSAKSSLAGNTDTQYF

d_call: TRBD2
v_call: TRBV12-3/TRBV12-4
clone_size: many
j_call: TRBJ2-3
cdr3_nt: TGTGCCAGCAGACTAGCGGGGGACACCACAGATACGCAGTATTTT
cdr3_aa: CASRLAGDTTDTQYF

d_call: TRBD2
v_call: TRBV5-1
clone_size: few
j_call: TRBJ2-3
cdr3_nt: TGCGCCAGCAGCTTGGAGGCGGGGGGGCCTTCAGATACGCAGTATTTT
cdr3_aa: CASSLEAGGPSDTQYF

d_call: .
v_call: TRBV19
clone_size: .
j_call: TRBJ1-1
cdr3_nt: TGTGCCACCGGTGTAGGTGAAGCTTTCTTT
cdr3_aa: CATGVGEAFF

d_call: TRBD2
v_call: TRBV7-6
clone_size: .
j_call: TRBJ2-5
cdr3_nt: TGTGCCAGCAGCTTATCCTACGGTCGCGGGGGAGAGAGGGAGACCCAGTACTTC
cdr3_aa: CASSLSYGRGGERETQYF

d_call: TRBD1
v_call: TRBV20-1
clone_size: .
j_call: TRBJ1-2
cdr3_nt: TGCAGTGCTAGAGATGGGGGACAGGGGGCCGGGTACTATGGCTACACCTTC
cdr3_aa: CSARDGGQGAGYYGYTF

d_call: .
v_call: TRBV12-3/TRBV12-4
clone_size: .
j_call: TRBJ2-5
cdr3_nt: TGTGCCAGCAGTTTGTTCGGCAGGGGTGAAGAGACCCAGTACTTC
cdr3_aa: CASSLFGRGEETQYF

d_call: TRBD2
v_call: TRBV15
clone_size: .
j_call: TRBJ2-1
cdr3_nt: TGTGCCACCAACCCACTAGCGGGGGGATACAATGAGCAGTTCTTC
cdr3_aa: CATNPLAGGYNEQFF

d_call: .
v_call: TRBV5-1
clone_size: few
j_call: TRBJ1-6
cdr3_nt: TGCGCCAGCAGCCTCGGGGGGCTGGATTCACCCCTCCACTTT
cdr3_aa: CASSLGGLDSPLHF

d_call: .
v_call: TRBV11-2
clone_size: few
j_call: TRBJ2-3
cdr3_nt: TGTGCCAGCAGCCGAAACTTTCCAGACAGGTTCACCACAGATACGCAGTATTTT
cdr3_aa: CASSRNFPDRFTTDTQYF

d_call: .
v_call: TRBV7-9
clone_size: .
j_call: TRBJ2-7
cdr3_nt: TGTGCCAGCAGCTTGTCACAGACCTACGAGCAGTACTTC
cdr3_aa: CASSLSQTYEQYF

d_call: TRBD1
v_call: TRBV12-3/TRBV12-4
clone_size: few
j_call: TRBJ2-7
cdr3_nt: TGTGCCAGCAGTTTAAGGGGGACAGGGGCCTACGAGCAGTACTTC
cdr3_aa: CASSLRGTGAYEQYF

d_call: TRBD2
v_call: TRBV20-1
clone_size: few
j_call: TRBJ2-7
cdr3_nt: TGCAGTGCCAGCGAACTAGCGGGACTGCTTATGGAGCAGTACTTC
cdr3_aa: CSASELAGLLMEQYF

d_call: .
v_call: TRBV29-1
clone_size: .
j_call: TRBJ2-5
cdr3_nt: TGCAGCGCGAGGGGGGGACCCCAAGAGACCCAGTACTTC
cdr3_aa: CSARGGPQETQYF

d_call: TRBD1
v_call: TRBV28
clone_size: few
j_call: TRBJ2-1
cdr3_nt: TGTGCCAGCAGATACAGGGACAGGGAAGGAAATGAGCAGTTCTTC
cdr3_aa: CASRYRDREGNEQFF

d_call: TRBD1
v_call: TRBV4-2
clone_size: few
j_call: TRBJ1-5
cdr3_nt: TGTGCCAGCAGCCAGGCTACAGGGGTTAGCAATCAGCCCCAGCATTTT
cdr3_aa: CASSQATGVSNQPQHF

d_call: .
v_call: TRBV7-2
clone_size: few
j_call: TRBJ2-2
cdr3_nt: TGTGCCAGCAGCCCCTGGCGAACTGGGAACACCGGGGAGCTGTTTTTT
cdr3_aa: CASSPWRTGNTGELFF

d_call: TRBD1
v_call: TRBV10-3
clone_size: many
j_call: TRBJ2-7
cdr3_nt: TGTGCCATCATGGCGAAAGGGGACAGAATTTTCTACGAGCAGTACTTC
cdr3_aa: CAIMAKGDRIFYEQYF

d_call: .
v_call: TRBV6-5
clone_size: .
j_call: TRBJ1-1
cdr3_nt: TGTGCCAGCAGTTTGTTGAGGGCGATGCATGAAGCTTTCTTT
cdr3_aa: CASSLLRAMHEAFF

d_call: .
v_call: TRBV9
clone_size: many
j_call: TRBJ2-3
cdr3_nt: TGTGCCAGCAGCGTAGAGGAGGTCAGCGCAGATACGCAGTATTTT
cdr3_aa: CASSVEEVSADTQYF

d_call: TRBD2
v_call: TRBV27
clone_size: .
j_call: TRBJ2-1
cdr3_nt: TGTGCCAGCAGCACCACTAGCGGGACCGCCCATGAGCAGTTCTTC
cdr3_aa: CASSTTSGTAHEQFF

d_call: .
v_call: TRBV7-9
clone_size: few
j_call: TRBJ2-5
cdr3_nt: TGTGCCAGCAGCGCTTTCGGGGGACAAGAGACCCAGTACTTC
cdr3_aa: CASSAFGGQETQYF